This T cell receptor (beta chain) was sequenced during a study of response to subunit inactivated influenza vaccine. Germline V gene lookup returns CDR1 MDHEN and CDR2 SYDVKM. V was pared by 8 bases and J by 0 bases, with 10 bases between. CDR3 length: 13 amino acids. One entry per CDR3 protein results from TCRdb running MiXCR on the RT-PCR reads. The sample carries hundreds of thousands of distinct CDR3 sequences, 11% recorded once. J is TRBJ1-1 and V is TRBV28; D ambiguous. Sequenced material: PBMCs from blood, taken roughly 6 weeks after vaccination. The clonotype comes from a man between 45 and 60 years old who received an inactivated influenza vaccine. The CDR3 spells CASCRELNTEAFF. The CDR3, as DNA: TGTGCCAGCTGCAGAGAACTGAACACTGAAGCTTTCTTT.